A selection of T cell receptor beta chains follows, all from one sample in a study of Ad26.COV2.S vaccination and SARS-CoV-2 variants. Data came from immunoSEQ multiplex PCR; TCRdb stores just in-frame clones and leaves some out. Seen here are around 380,000 clones, roughly nine tenths observed once, and the top ten hold approximately 3.7%. This material consisted of peripheral blood, taken in a trial of Ad26.COV2.S vaccine versus placebo. The receptors here all came from a person aged 18 to 59 who received the Ad26.COV2.S COVID-19 vaccine or a placebo. Each CDR3 is given with its conserved first and last residue. Fields, in order: V gene, CDR3 protein.

V: TRBV29-1; CDR3: CSVKGQGGYNSPLHF
V: TRBV3-1/TRBV3-2; CDR3: CASSPGVHNSPLHF
V: TRBV6-5; CDR3: CASRSGALGSYEQYF
V: TRBV6-5; CDR3: CASSFSNPPNTIYF
V: TRBV27; CDR3: CASSLSGGYIQYF
V: TRBV9; CDR3: CASSGRGLGDNEQFF
V: TRBV6-5; CDR3: CASSYSSTFKNTEAFF
V: TRBV7-2; CDR3: CASSYRGPPTPFYTEAFF
V: TRBV12-3/TRBV12-4; CDR3: CASKQGRTEAFF
V: TRBV7-9; CDR3: CASSLSGWKAFF
V: TRBV28; CDR3: CASSLTQTGYGYTF
V: TRBV6-5; CDR3: CASGSGVGYNSPLHF
V: TRBV5-4; CDR3: CASSLEQGGNTIYF